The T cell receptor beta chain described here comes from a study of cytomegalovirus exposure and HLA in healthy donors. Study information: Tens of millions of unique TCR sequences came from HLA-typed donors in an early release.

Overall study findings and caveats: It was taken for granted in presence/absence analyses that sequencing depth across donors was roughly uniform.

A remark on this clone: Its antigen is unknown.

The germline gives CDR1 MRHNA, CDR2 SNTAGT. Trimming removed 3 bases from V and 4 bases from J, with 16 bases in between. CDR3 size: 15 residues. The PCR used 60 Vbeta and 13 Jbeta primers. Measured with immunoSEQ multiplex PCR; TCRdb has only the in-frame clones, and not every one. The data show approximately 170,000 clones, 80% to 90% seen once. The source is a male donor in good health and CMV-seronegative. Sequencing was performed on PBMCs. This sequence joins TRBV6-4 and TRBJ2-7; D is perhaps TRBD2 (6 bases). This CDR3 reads CASSEEPGRGYEQYF. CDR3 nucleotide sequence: TGTGCCAGCAGTGAAGAACCAGGGCGGGGATACGAGCAGTACTTC.